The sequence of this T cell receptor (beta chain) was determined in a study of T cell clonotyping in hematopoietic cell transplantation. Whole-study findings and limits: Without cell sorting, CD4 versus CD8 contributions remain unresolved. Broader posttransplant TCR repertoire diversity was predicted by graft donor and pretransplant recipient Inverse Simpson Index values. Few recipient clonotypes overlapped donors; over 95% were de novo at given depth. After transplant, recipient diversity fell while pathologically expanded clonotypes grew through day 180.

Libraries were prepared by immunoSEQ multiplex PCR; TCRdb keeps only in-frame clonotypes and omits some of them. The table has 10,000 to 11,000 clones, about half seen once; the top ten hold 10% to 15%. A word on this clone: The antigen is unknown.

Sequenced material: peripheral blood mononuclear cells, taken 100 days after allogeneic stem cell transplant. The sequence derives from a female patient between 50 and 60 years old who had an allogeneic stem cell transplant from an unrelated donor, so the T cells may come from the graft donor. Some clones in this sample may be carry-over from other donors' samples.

CDR3 residues: CASTHAMGSHEQYF. The DNA of the CDR3 is TGTGCCAGCACTCACGCGATGGGGTCCCACGAGCAGTACTTC. The J gene is TRBJ2-7, the V gene TRBV6-7; D is unresolved. TRBV6-7 is an ORF, with its function uncertain. V lost 7 bases and J lost 5, with 18 bases in between. The CDR3 length is 14 residues.